The 14 T cell receptor beta chains listed next were all sequenced from one sample in a study of T cells after yellow fever vaccination. One entry per CDR3 protein, called by TCRdb with MiXCR from the 5' RACE reads. The table lists approximately 300,000 distinct CDR3 sequences, about 6.9% of them singletons, with roughly a sixth in the top ten. The sequences come from PBMCs, collected around 45 days after the first yellow fever vaccination. These receptors were taken from a man between 18 and 29 years old who received the YFV17D yellow fever vaccine.

This clonotype occurred many times. The V call is TRBV19, the J call TRBJ2-7; 7 bases map to TRBD1. The CDR3 loop spans 18 amino acids. The V gene's germline CDR1 is LNHDA and CDR2 SQIVND (reference sequence). Trimming took 0 bases from V and 0 from J; bases not matched to a gene: 11. The CDR3 sequence is CASSIDRGCRDSSYEQYV. CDR3 DNA: TGTGCCAGTAGTATAGATCGAGGATGTCGGGACAGCTCCTACGAGCAGTACGTC.

In this sample, this clonotype turned up a few times. This chain joins TRBV7-2 and TRBJ1-6; D is perhaps TRBD1 (5 bases). Trimming removed 7 bases at V and 9 bases at J, with 16 bases between. This CDR3 comprises 14 residues. Germline values: CDR1 SGHTA, CDR2 FQGNSA. The CDR3 sequence: CASNPQGERSPLHF. The CDR3 DNA follows: TGTGCCAGCAACCCCCAGGGAGAACGTTCACCCCTCCACTTT.

The V and J genes are TRBV19 and TRBJ1-1; 9 bases line up with TRBD1. CDR3 length: 15 residues. The V segment lost 6 bases and the J segment 4 bases; nucleotides outside the gene matches: 9. Germline V CDR1 and CDR2: LNHDA, SQIVND (reference sequence). CDR3 coding DNA: TGTGCCAGTAGCAGAGGGACAGGGTTCGGCACTGAAGCTTTCTTT. Translated, it gives CASSRGTGFGTEAFF.

The V and J genes are TRBV5-1 and TRBJ2-2, with 15 bases identical to TRBD2. J gave up 1 base and V 4 bases, and 5 bases lay outside the gene matches. Per the germline V gene, CDR1 is SGHRS and CDR2 is YFSETQ. This CDR3 contains 18 residues. The CDR3 loop is CASSPGLAGGQNTGELFF. DNA for the CDR3: TGCGCCAGCAGCCCGGGACTAGCGGGGGGACAGAACACCGGGGAGCTGTTTTTT.

This clonotype was detected only a few times. CDR3 residues: CASSLMGAGGYTF. In nucleotides, the CDR3 is TGTGCCAGCAGTTTAATGGGGGCCGGAGGCTACACCTTC. The chain uses TRBV12-3 or TRBV12-4 and TRBJ1-2; perhaps TRBD1 as D (6 bases). The CDR3 has 13 residues. V was shortened by 2 bases and J by 8 bases, with 12 bases between the two germline ends.

The genes are TRBV7-6 and TRBJ1-2; 7 nucleotides agree with TRBD1. Trimming removed 0 bases from V and 4 bases from J; junction bases left unmatched: 2. CDR1 is SGHVS and CDR2 is FNYEAQ in the germline V gene. The CDR3 length is 14 residues. CDR3 DNA: TGTGCCAGCAGCTTAGCCGCAGGGGGCTATGGCTACACCTTC. Translated, it gives CASSLAAGGYGYTF.

The sample holds a few counts of this clonotype. The chain couples TRBV24-1 to TRBJ2-3; possible D gene TRBD1, 7 bases. Trimming stripped 3 bases from V and 4 bases from J, with 10 bases between. The CDR3 has 14 amino acids. Germline CDR1 is KGHDR and CDR2 is SFDVKD. CDR3 DNA sequence: TGTGCCACCAGTGATCCCAGGGGGGCAGATACGCAGTATTTT. Amino acid sequence: CATSDPRGADTQYF.

This chain uses TRBV5-1 with TRBJ2-7; possibly TRBD2 for D (6 bases). The CDR3 spans 15 residues. Deletions cut 4 bases from V and 9 bases from J, with 23 bases between. Germline V CDR1 and CDR2: SGHRS, YFSETQ. CDR3 coding DNA: TGCGCCAGCAGCGGAGGGCGGGACTCCCTTGTCGGGCAGTACTTC. Amino acids: CASSGGRDSLVGQYF.

The chain links TRBV7-2 to TRBJ1-3; 8 bases match TRBD1. The J segment lost 3 bases and the V segment lost 7 bases, leaving 5 bases of the junction unmatched. Germline lookup yields CDR1 SGHTA and CDR2 FQGNSA. The CDR3 covers 14 residues. CDR3 in amino acids: CASTLDRDGNTIYF. The DNA for the CDR3 is TGTGCCAGCACCCTGGACAGGGATGGAAACACCATATATTTT.

This clonotype was seen many times. This sequence joins TRBV5-8 and TRBJ2-1; tentative D call: TRBD2 (5 bases). Trimming took 1 base from V and 9 from J, leaving 11 bases between them. This CDR3 spans 13 amino acids. Germline CDR1 and CDR2: SGHTS and YDEGEE. The CDR3 DNA reads TGTGCCAGCAGCTTGAACGCTCGGGGTGAGCAGTTCTTC. Its protein is CASSLNARGEQFF.

The chain links TRBV12-3 or TRBV12-4 to TRBJ1-3; D not resolved. This CDR3 spans 13 amino acids. V lost 3 bases and J lost 3, with 6 bases in between. The CDR3 loop reads CASSFRDGNTIYF. The CDR3 DNA sequence: TGTGCCAGCAGTTTTCGGGATGGAAACACCATATATTTT.

This clonotype was seen a few times. The CDR3 spells CASSRIADTLAPYEQYV. CDR3 sequence (DNA): TGTGCCAGCAGCCGTATCGCGGACACTTTAGCACCCTACGAGCAGTACGTC. The rearrangement links TRBV6-1 to TRBJ2-7; tentatively, D is TRBD1 (5 bases). The CDR3 spans 17 residues. With 6 bases removed from V and 2 bases from J, the gap between germline ends came to 23 bases. Per germline, CDR1 MNHNS and CDR2 SASEGT.

This clonotype was seen many times. The chain uses TRBV5-6 and TRBJ2-5; TRBD2 agrees at 9 bases. V shed 0 bases, J shed 4 bases, and the junction held 1 base outside the gene matches. CDR3 length: 14 amino acids. The germline gives CDR1 SGHDT, CDR2 YYEEEE. The CDR3 is CASSLGLAVETQYF. The CDR3 bases are TGTGCCAGCAGCTTGGGACTAGCGGTAGAGACCCAGTACTTC. Full variable domain (remainder filled in from reference TRBV5-6 and TRBJ2-5): DAGVTQSPTHLIKTRGQQVTLRCSPKSGHDTVSWYQQALGQGPQFIFQYYEEEERQRGNFPDRFSGHQFPNYSSELNVNALLLGDSALYLCASSLGLAVETQYFGPGTRLLVL.

In this sample, this clonotype turned up many times. V gene TRBV28 combines with J gene TRBJ2-7, with D unresolved. Germline V gives CDR1 MDHEN, CDR2 SYDVKM. The CDR3 runs 12 residues. V was shortened by 7 bases and J by 6 bases, with 13 bases between the two germline ends. The CDR3 bases are TGTGCCAGCAATTCTCAGGTGGGCGAGCAGTACGTC. Its translation: CASNSQVGEQYV.